This T cell receptor (beta chain) was sequenced for a study of cytomegalovirus exposure and HLA in healthy donors. Regarding the study as a whole: Researchers counted about 150 TCR beta chains as cytomegalovirus-associated.

The V and J ends lost 4 bases and 5 bases, in that order; junction bases with no gene match: 10. The CDR3 length is 15 residues. The germline V gene encodes CDR1 SGHDT and CDR2 YYEEEE. The PCR contained 60 Vbeta and 13 Jbeta primers. Assay: immunoSEQ multiplex PCR; the TCRdb copy retains only in-frame clones and omits some. This sample's table has 100,000 to 150,000 clones. Note on this clone: Its antigen is still unknown.

What was sequenced was PBMCs. This clonotype was sampled from a man aged 18 to 30 in good health and CMV-seronegative. J is TRBJ2-7 and V is TRBV5-6; the match to TRBD1 covers 9 bases. The CDR3 DNA reads as TGTGCCAGCAGCATAGGGGGGACAGGGTCCCACGAGCAGTACTTC. Translating it yields CASSIGGTGSHEQYF.